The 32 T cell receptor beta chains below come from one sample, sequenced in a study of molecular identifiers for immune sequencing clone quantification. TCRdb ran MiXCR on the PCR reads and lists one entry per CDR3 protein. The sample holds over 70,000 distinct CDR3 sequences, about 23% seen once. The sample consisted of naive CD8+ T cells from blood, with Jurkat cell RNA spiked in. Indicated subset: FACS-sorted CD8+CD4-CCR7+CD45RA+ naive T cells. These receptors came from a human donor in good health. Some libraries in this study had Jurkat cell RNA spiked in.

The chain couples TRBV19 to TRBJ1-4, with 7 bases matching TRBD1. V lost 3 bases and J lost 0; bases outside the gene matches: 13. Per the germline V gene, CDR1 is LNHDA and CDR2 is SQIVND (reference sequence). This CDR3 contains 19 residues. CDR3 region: CASSILKGRTGATNEKLFF. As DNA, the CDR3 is TGTGCCAGTAGTATCCTTAAAGGGCGGACAGGCGCAACTAATGAAAAACTGTTTTTT.

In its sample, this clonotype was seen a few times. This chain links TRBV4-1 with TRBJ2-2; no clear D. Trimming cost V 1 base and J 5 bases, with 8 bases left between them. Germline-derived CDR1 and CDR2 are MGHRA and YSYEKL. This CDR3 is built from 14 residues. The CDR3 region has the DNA TGCGCCAGCAGCCAAGGGATAGATACCGGGGAGCTGTTTTTT. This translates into CASSQGIDTGELFF.

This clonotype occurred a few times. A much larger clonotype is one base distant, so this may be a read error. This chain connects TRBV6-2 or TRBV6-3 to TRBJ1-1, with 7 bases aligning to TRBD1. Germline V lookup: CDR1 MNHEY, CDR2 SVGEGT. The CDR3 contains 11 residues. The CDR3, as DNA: TGTGCCAGCAATTACGGACAGGAAGCTCTCTTT. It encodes CASNYGQEALF.

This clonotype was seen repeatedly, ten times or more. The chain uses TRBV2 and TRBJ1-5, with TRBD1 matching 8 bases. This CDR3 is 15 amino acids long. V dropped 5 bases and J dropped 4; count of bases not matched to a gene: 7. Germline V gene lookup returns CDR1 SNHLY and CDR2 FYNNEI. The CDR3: CASSNQGAENQPQHF. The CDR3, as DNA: TGTGCCAGCAGTAATCAGGGGGCCGAGAATCAGCCCCAGCATTTT.

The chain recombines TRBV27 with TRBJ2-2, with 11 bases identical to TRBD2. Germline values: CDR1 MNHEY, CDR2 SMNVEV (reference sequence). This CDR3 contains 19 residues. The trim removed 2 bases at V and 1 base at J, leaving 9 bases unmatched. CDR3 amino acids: CASSLLGLAEDQNTGELFF. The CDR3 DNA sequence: TGTGCCAGCAGTTTACTGGGACTAGCGGAAGATCAGAACACCGGGGAGCTGTTTTTT.

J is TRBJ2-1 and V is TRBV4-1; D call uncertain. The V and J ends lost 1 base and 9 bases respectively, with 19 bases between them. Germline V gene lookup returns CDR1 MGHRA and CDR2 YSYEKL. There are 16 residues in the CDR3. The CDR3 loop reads CASSQGSSFGFSEQFF. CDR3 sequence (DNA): TGCGCCAGCAGCCAAGGGTCTAGTTTTGGGTTCAGTGAGCAGTTCTTC.

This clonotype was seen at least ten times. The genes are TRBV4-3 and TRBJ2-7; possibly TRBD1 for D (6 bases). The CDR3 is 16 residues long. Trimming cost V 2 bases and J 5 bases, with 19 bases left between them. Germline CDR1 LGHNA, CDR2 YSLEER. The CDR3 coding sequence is TGCGCCAGCAGCCAACTCCTGACAGGAGTAGCTGACGAGCAGTACTTC. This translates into CASSQLLTGVADEQYF.

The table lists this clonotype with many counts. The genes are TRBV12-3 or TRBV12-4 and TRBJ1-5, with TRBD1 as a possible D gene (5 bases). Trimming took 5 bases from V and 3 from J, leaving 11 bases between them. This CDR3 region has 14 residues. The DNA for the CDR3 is TGTGCCAGCAGTCCTACAGGTTACAATCAGCCCCAGCATTTT. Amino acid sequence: CASSPTGYNQPQHF.

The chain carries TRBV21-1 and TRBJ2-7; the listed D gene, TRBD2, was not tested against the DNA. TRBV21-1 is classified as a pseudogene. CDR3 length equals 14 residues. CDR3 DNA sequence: TGTGCCAGCAGCAAAGACTCTACTAGGGCCGAGCAGTACTTC. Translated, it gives CASSKDSTRAEQYF.

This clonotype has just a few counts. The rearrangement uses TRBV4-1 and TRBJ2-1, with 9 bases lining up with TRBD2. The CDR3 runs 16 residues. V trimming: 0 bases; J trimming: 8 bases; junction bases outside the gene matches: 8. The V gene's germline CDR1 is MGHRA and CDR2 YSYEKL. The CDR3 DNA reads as TGCGCCAGCAGCCAAGATAAGGTTAGCGGGAGTTATGAGCAGTTCTTC. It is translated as CASSQDKVSGSYEQFF.

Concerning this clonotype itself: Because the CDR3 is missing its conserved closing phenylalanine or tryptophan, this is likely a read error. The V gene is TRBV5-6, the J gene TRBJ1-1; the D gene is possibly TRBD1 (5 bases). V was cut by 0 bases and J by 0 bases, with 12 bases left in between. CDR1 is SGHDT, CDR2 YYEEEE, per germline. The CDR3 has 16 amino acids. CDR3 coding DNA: TGTGCCAGCAGCTTGGATGTGGGACCCATGAACACTGAAGCTTTCCTT. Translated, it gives CASSLDVGPMNTEAFL.

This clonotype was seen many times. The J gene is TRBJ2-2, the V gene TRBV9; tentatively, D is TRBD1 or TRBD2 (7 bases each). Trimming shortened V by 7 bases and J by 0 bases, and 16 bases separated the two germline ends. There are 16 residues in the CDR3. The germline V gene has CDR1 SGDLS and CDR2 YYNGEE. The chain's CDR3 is CASSLGRGPNTGELFF. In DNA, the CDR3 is TGTGCCAGCTCCCTTGGGAGGGGGCCGAACACCGGGGAGCTGTTTTTT.

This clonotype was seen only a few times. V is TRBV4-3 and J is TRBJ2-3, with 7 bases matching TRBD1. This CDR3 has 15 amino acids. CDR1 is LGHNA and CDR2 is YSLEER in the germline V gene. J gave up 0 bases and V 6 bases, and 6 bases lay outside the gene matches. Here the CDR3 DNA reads TGCGCCAGCAGTCAAAACAGGGGCAGCACAGATACGCAGTATTTT. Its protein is CASSQNRGSTDTQYF.

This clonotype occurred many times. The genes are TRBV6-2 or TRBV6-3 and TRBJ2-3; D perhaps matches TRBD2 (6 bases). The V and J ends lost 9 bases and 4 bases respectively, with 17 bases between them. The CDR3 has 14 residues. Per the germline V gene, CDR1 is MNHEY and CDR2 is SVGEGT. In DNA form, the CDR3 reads TGTGCCAGTCAAAGGGAGGTGTTCTCAGATACGCAGTATTTT. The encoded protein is CASQREVFSDTQYF.

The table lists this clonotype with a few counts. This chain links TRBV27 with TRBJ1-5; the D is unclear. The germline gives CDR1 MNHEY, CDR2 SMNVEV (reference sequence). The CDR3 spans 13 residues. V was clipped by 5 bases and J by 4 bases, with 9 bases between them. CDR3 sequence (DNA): TGTGCCAGCAGTGGGTTTGGAAATCAGCCCCAGCATTTT. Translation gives CASSGFGNQPQHF.

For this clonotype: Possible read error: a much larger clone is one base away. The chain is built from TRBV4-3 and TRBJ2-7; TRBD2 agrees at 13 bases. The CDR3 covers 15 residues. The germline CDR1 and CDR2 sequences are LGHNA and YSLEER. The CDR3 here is CANSEGTSGIYEQYF. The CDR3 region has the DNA TGCGCCAACAGCGAAGGGACTAGCGGGATCTACGAGCAGTACTTC.

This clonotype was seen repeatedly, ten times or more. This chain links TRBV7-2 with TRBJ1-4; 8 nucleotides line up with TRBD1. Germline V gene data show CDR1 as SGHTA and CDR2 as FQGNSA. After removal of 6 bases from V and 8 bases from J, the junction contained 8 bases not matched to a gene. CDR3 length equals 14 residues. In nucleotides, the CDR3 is TGTGCCAGCAGTTTTGGACAGGGTGCGGAAAAACTGTTTTTT. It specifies CASSFGQGAEKLFF.

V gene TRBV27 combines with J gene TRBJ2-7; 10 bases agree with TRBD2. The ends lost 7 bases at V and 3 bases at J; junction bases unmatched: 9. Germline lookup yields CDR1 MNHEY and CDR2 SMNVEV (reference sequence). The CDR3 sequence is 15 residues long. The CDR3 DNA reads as TGTGCCAGCACCAGGACTAGCGGAAACCTCTACGAGCAGTACTTC. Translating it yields CASTRTSGNLYEQYF.

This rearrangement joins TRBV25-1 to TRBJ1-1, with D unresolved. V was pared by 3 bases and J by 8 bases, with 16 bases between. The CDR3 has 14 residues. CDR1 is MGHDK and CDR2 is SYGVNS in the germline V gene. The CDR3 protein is CASSDLAGSAEAFF. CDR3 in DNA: TGTGCCAGCAGTGATCTCGCCGGTTCCGCCGAAGCTTTCTTT. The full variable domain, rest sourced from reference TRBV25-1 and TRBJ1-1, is EADIYQTPRYLVIGTGKKITLECSQTMGHDKMYWYQQDPGMELHLIHYSYGVNSTEKGDLSSESTVSRIRTEHFPLTLESARPSHTSQYLCASSDLAGSAEAFFGQGTRLTVV.

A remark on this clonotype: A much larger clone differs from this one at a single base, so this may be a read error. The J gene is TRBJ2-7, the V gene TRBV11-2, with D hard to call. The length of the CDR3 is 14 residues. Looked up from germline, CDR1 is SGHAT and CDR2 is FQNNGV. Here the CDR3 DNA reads TGTGCCAGCAGCTTATATAACGGGCCCTACGTGCAGTACTTC. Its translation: CASSLYNGPYVQYF.

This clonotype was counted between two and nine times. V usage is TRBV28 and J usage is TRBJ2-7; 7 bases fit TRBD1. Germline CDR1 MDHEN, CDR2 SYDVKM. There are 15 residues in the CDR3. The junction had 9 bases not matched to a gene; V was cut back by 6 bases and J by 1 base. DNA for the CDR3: TGTGCCAGCAGACAACCCGGGACAGTATCCTACGAGCAGTACTTC. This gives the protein CASRQPGTVSYEQYF. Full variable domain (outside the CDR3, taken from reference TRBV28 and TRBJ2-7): DVKVTQSSRYLVKRTGEKVFLECVQDMDHENMFWYRQDPGLGLRLIYFSYDVKMKEKGDIPEGYSVSREKKERFSLILESASTNQTSMYLCASRQPGTVSYEQYFGPGTRLTVT.

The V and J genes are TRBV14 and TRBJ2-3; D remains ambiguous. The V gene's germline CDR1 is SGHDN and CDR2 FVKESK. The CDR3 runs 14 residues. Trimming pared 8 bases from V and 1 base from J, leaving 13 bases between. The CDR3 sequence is CASSVTYRTDTQYF. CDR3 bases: TGTGCCAGCTCCGTGACATACCGCACAGATACGCAGTATTTT.

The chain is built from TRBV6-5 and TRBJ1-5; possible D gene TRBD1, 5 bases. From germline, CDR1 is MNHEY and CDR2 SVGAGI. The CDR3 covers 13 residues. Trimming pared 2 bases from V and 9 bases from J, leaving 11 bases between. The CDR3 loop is CASSYGHGLPQHF. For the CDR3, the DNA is TGTGCCAGCAGTTACGGACACGGGTTGCCCCAGCATTTT.

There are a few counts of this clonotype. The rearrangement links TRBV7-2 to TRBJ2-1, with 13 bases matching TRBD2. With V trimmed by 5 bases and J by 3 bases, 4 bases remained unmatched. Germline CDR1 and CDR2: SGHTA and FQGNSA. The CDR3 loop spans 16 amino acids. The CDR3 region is CASSAGLAGVYNEQFF. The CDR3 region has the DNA TGTGCCAGCAGCGCAGGACTAGCGGGAGTCTACAATGAGCAGTTCTTC. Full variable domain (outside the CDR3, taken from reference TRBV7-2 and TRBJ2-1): GAGVSQSPSNKVTEKGKDVELRCDPISGHTALYWYRQSLGQGLEFLIYFQGNSAPDKSGLPSDRFSAERTGGSVSTLTIQRTQQEDSAVYLCASSAGLAGVYNEQFFGPGTRLTVL.

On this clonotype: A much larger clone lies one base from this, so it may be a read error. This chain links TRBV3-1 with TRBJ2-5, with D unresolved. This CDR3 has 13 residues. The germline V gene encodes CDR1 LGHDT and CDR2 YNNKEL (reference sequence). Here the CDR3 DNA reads TGTGCCGGCAGCCAGTCGGTGCAAGAGACCCAGTACTTC. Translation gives CAGSQSVQETQYF.

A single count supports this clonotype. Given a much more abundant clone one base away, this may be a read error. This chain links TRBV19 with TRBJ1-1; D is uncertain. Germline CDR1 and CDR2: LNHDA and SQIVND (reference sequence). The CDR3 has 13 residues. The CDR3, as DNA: TGTGCCAGTAGTACCCAGCGGGGTACTGAAGCTCTCTTT. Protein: CASSTQRGTEALF.

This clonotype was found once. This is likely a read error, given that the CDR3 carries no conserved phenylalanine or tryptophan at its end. This CDR3 is CASSIGGTTSRRNEQFS. The CDR3, as DNA: TGTGCCAGTAGTATAGGAGGTACGACTAGCCGGCGTAATGAGCAGTTCTCC. This chain links TRBV19 with TRBJ2-1; TRBD2 matches 7 bases. V was clipped by 1 base and J by 7 bases; unmatched bases: 13. The CDR3 runs 17 residues. Germline CDR1 reads LNHDA; CDR2 reads SQIVND (reference sequence).

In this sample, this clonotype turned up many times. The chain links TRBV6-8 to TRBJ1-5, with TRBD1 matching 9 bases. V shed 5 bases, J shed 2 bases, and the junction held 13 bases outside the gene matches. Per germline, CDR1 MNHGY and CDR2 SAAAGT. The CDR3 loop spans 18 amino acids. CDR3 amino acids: CASSTVRDRDWGNQPQHF. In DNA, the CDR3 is TGTGCCAGCAGTACAGTTCGGGACAGGGATTGGGGCAATCAGCCCCAGCATTTT.

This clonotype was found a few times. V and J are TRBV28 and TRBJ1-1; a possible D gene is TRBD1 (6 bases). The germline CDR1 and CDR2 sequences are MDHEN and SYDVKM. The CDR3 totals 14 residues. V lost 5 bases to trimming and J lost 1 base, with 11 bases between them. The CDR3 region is CASSHQGGNTEAFF. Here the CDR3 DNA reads TGTGCCAGCAGTCACCAAGGGGGGAACACTGAAGCTTTCTTT.

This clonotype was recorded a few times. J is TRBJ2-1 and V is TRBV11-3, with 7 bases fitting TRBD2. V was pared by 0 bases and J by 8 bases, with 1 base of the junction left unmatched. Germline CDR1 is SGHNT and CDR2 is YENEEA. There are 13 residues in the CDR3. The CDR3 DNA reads TGTGCCAGCAGCTTAGAACTAGCGCATGAGCAGTTCTTC. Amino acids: CASSLELAHEQFF.

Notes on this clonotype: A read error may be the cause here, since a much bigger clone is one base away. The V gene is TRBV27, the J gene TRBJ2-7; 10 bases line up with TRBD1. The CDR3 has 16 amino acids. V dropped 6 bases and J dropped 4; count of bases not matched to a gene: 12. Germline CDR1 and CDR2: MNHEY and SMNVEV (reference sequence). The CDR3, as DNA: TGTGCCAGCAGACCGACAGGGGGCCAAGGGTATTACGAGCAGTACTTC. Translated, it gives CASRPTGGQGYYEQYF.

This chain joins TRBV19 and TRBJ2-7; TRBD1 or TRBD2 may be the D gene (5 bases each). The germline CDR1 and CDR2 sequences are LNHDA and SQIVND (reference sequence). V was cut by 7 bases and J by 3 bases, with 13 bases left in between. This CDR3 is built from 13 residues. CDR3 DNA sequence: TGTGCCAGTAAAGGGGACCCCAACTACGAGCAGTACTTC. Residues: CASKGDPNYEQYF.